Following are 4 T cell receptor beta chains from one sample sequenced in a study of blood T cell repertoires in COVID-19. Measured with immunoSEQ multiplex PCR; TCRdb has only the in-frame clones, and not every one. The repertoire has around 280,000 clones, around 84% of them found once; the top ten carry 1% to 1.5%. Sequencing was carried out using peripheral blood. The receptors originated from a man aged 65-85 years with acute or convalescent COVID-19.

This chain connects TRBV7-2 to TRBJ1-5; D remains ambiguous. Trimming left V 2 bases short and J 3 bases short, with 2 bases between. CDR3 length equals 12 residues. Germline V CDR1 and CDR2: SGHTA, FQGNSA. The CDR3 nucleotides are TGTGCCAGCAGCTTACACAATCAGCCCCAGCATTTT. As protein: CASSLHNQPQHF.

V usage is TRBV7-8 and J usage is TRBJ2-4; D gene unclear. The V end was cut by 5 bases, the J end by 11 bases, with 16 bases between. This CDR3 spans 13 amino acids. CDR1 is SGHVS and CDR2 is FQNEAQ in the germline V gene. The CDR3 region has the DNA TGTGCCAGCAGCCCCTCCAGGTCCCCCGTTCAGTACTTC. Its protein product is CASSPSRSPVQYF.

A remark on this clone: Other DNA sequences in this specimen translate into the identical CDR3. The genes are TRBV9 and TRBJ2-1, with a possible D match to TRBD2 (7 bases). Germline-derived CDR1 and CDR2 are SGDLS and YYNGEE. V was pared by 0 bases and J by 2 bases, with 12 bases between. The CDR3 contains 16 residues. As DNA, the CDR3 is TGTGCCAGCAGCGTAGGGGGAGGGGGGGCCTACAATGAGCAGTTCTTC. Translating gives CASSVGGGGAYNEQFF.

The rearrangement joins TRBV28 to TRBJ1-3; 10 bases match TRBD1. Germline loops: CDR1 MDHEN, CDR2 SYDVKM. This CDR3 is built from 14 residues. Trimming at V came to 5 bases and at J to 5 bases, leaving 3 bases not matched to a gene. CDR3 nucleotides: TGTGCCAGCAGTAAGGGACAGGGGCGAAACACCATATATTTT. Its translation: CASSKGQGRNTIYF.